The present T cell receptor (beta chain) was sequenced within a study of glioma-infiltrating T cells after dendritic cell vaccination. About the research overall: Patients received autologous tumor lysate-pulsed dendritic cell vaccination between 2003 and 2012.

The PCR used 60 V beta and 13 J beta primers. Sequencing used immunoSEQ multiplex PCR; TCRdb keeps in-frame clones, though not all of them. Among 85,000 or so clones listed, 85% were seen once. Time point given: after dendritic cell vaccination, including at tumor progression/relapse. V was cut by 0 bases and J by 1 base, with 6 bases left in between. Germline V lookup: CDR1 SGDLS, CDR2 YYNGEE. The CDR3 spans 14 residues. Study results and caveats: Longer survival after dendritic cell vaccination followed higher pretreatment TIL content.

Of note for this clone: Its antigen remains unidentified.

The rearrangement links TRBV9 to TRBJ2-3, with D possibly being TRBD1 (6 bases). Specimen: blood, collected after dendritic cell vaccination. The receptor was isolated from a human donor with glioblastoma. CDR3 nucleotide sequence: TGTGCCAGCAGCGTAGACAGGGGCACAGATACGCAGTATTTT. As protein: CASSVDRGTDTQYF.